This T cell receptor beta chain came from a study of blood T cell repertoires in COVID-19. Study background: Some COVID-19 samples were acute and others convalescent; all came from the United States, Italy and Spain. Nucleic acid was either cDNA or gDNA, and it came from T cells, B-cell-depleted T cells, or PBMCs.

V lost 3 bases and J 5 bases, leaving 8 bases between the germline ends. Per the germline V gene, CDR1 is KGHSH and CDR2 is LQKENI. The CDR3 is made up of 14 amino acids. Original handling: For nucleated cells, counts were estimated from reference gene primer amplification. TCRdb's table, derived via immunoSEQ multiplex PCR, lists solely in-frame clones and lacks some. The D gene and trimming were derived from the DNA, and the V and J assignments and clone size from that table. Counted here are roughly 110,000 clones, about 89% occurring once; the ten biggest clones make up around 1.3%. This clone appeared once.

Sequenced sample: peripheral blood. V is TRBV18 and J is TRBJ1-6; no firm D call. This TCR derives from a woman in her 30s with acute or convalescent COVID-19. CDR3 residues: CASSPPSDNSPLHF. For the CDR3, the DNA is TGTGCCAGCTCACCCCCCAGCGATAATTCACCCCTCCACTTT.